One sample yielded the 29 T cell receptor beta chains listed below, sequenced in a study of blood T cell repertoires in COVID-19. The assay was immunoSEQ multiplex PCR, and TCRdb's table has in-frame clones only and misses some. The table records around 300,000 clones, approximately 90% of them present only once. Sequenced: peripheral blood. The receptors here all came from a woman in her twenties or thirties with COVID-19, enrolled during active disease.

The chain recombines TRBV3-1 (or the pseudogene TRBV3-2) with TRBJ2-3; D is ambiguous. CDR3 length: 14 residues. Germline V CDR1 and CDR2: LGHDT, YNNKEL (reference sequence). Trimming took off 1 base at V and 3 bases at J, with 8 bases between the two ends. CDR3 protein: CASSQGLLTDTQYF. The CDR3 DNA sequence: TGTGCCAGCAGCCAAGGACTCTTGACAGATACGCAGTATTTT.

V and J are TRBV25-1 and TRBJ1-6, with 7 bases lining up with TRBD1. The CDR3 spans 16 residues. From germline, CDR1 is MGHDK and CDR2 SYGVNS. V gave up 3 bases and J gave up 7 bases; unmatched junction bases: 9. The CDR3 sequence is CASSDPRTGINSPLHF. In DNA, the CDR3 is TGTGCCAGCAGTGATCCACGGACAGGAATAAATTCACCCCTCCACTTT.

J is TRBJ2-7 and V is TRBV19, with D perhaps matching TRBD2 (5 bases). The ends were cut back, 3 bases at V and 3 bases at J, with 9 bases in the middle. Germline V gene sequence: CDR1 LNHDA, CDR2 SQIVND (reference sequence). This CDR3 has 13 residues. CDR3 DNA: TGTGCCAGTAGTATGTACCGGGACTACGAGCAGTACTTC. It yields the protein CASSMYRDYEQYF.

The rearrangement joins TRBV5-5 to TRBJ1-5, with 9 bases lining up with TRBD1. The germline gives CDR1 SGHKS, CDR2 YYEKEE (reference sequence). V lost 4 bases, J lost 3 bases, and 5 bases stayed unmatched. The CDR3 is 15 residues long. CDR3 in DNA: TGTGCCAGCAGCCTGGGACAGGGACCCAATCAGCCCCAGCATTTT. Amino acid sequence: CASSLGQGPNQPQHF.

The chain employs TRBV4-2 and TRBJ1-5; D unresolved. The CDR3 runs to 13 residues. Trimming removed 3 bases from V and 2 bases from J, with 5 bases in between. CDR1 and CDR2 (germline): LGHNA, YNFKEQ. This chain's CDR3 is CASSQGRNQPQHF. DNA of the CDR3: TGTGCCAGCAGCCAGGGCCGCAATCAGCCCCAGCATTTT.

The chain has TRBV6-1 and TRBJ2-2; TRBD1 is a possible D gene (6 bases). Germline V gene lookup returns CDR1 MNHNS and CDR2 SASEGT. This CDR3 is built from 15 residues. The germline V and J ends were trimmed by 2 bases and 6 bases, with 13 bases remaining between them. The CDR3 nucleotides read TGTGCCAGCAGTGAACCGGGACAACCCCCCGGGGAGCTGTTTTTT. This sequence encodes CASSEPGQPPGELFF.

CDR3: CASSSPEGGAVETQYF. In DNA, the CDR3 is TGTGCCAGCAGCTCCCCAGAAGGGGGCGCGGTAGAGACCCAGTACTTC. The V call is TRBV7-2, the J call TRBJ2-5; TRBD1 agrees at 7 bases. V was pared by 4 bases and J by 4 bases, with 12 bases of the junction left unmatched. Germline V CDR1 and CDR2: SGHTA, FQGNSA. This CDR3 has 16 amino acids.

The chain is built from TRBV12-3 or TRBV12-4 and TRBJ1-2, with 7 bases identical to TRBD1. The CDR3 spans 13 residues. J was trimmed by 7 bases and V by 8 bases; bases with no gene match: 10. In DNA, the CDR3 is TGTGCCAGCGGCCGACAGGGAGGTGTTGGCTACACCTTC. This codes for CASGRQGGVGYTF.

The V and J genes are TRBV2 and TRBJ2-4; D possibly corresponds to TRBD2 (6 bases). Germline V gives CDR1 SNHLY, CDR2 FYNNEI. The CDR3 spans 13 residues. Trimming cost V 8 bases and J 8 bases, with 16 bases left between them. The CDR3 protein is CASPDRRGDIQYF. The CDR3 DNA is TGTGCCAGCCCTGACAGACGCGGGGACATTCAGTACTTC.

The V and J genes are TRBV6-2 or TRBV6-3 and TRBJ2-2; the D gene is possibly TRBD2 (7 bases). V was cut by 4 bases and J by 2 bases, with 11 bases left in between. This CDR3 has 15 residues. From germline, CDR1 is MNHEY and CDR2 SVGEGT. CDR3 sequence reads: CASSWAGANTGELFF. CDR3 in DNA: TGTGCCAGCAGTTGGGCGGGGGCTAACACCGGGGAGCTGTTTTTT.

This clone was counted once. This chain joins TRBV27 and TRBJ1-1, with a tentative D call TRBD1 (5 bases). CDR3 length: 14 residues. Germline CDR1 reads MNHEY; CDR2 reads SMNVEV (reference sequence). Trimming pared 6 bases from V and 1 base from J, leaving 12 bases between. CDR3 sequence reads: CASSLTGQNTEAFF. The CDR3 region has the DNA TGTGCCAGCAGCTTAACTGGACAGAACACTGAAGCTTTCTTT.

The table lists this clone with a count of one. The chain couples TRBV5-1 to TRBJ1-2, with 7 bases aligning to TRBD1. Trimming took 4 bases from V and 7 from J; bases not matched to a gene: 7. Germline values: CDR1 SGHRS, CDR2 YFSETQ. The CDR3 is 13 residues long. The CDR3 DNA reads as TGCGCCAGCAGCGAACAGGGGAAGTCTGGCTACACCTTC. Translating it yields CASSEQGKSGYTF.

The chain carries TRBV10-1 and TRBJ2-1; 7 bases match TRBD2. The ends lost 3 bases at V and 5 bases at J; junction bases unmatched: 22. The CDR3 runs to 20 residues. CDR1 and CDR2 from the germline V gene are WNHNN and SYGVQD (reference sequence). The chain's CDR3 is CASSDISGERRRGLHNEQFF. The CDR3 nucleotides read TGCGCCAGCAGTGATATTTCGGGGGAGCGGAGACGGGGACTACACAATGAGCAGTTCTTC.

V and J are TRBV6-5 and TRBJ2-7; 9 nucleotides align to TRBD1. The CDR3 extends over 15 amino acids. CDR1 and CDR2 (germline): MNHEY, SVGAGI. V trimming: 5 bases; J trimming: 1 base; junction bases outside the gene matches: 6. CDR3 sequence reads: CASSNDRGGSYEQYF. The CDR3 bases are TGTGCCAGCAGTAACGACAGGGGGGGTTCCTACGAGCAGTACTTC.

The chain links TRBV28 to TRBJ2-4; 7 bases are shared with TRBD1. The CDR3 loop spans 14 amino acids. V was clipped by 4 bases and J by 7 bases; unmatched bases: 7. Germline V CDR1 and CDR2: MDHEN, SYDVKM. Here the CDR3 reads CASSSTGVRNIQYF. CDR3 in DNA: TGTGCCAGCAGTTCTACAGGGGTGAGGAACATTCAGTACTTC.

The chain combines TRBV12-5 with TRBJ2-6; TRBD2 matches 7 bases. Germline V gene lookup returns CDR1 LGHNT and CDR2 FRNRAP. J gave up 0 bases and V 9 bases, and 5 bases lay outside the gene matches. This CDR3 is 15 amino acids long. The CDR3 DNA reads TGTGCTAGGGGAGGGTTTCACTCTGGGGCCAACGTCCTGACTTTC. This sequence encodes CARGGFHSGANVLTF.

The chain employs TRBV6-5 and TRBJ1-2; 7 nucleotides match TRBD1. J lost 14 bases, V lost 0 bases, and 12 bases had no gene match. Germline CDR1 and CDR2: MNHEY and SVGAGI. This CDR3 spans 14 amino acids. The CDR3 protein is CASSYSRQGLLLTF. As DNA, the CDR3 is TGTGCCAGCAGTTACTCGCGACAGGGTTTACTTCTGACCTTC.

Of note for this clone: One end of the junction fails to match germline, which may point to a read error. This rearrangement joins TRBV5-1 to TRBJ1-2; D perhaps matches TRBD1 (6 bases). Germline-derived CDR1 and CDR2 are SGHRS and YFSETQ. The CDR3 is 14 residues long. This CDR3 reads CASSLDVGGYGYTF. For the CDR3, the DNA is TGCGCCAGCAGTTTGGACGTAGGGGGCTATGGCTACACCTTC.

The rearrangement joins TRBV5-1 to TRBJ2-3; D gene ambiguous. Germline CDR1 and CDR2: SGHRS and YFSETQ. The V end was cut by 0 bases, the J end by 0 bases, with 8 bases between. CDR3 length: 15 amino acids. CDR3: CASSLGAVSTDTQYF. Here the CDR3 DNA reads TGCGCCAGCAGCTTGGGGGCCGTTAGCACAGATACGCAGTATTTT.

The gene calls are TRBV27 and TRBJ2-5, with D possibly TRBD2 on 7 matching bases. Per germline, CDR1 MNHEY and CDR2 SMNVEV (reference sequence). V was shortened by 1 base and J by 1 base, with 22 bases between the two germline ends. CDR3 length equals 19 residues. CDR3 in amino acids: CASSLYGLGGGPTQETQYF. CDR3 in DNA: TGTGCCAGCAGTTTATATGGTTTGGGGGGGGGCCCCACCCAAGAGACCCAGTACTTC.

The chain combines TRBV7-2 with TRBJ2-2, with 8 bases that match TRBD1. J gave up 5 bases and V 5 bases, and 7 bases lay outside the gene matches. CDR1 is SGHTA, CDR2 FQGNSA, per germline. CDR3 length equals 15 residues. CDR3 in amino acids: CASSPQGARTGELFF. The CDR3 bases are TGTGCCAGCAGCCCTCAGGGGGCACGGACCGGGGAGCTGTTTTTT.

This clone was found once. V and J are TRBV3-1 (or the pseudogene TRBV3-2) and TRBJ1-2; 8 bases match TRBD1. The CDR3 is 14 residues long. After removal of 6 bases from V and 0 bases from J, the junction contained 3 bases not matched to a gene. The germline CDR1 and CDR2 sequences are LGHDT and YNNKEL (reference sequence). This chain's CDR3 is CASRGQGSNYGYTF. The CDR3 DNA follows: TGTGCCAGCAGAGGACAGGGTTCTAACTATGGCTACACCTTC.

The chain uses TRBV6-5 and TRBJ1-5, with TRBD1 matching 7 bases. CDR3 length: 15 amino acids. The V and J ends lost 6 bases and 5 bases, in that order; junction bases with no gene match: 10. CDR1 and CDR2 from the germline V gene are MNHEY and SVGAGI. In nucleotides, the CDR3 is TGTGCCAGCAGCCCCCGGGACAGTCAGCATCAGCCCCAGCATTTT. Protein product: CASSPRDSQHQPQHF.

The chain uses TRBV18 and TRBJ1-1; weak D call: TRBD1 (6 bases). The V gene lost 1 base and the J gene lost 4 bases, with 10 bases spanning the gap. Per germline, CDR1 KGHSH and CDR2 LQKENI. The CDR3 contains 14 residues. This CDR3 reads CASSPRLDSTEAFF. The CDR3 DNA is TGTGCCAGCTCACCACGCTTGGACAGCACTGAAGCTTTCTTT.

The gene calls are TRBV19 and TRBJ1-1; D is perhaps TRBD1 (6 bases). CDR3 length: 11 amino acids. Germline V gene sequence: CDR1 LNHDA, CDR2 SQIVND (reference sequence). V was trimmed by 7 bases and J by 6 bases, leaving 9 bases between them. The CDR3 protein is CASKQGPEAFF. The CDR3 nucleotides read TGTGCCAGTAAACAGGGACCTGAAGCTTTCTTT.

The CDR3 protein is CASSLVPANYGYTF. The CDR3 nucleotides are TGTGCCAGCAGCTTAGTTCCAGCTAACTATGGCTACACCTTC. The V and J genes are TRBV11-2 and TRBJ1-2; D not certain. CDR1 SGHAT and CDR2 FQNNGV come from the germline V gene. With 1 base removed from V and 0 bases from J, the gap between germline ends came to 6 bases. The CDR3 covers 14 residues.

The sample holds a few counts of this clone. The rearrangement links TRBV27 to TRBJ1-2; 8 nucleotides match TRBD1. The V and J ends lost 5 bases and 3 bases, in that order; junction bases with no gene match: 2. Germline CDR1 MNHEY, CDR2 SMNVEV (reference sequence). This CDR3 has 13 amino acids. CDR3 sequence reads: CASSMGQDYGYTF. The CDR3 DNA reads TGTGCCAGCAGTATGGGACAGGACTATGGCTACACCTTC.

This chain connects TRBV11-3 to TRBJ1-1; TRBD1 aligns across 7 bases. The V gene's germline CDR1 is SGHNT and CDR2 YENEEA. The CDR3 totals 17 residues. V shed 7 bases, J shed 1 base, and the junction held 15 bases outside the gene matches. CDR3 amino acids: CASKRTGGAMRNTEAFF. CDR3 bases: TGTGCCAGCAAGAGGACAGGCGGAGCGATGCGGAACACTGAAGCTTTCTTT.

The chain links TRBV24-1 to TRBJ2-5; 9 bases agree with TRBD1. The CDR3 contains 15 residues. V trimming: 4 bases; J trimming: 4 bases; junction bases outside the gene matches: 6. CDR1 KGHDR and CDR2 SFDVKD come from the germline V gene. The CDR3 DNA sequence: TGTGCCACCAGTGACTACACAGGGGGCCGAGAGACCCAGTACTTC. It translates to CATSDYTGGRETQYF.